These 7 T cell receptor beta chains were sequenced from one sample in a study of PD-1 blockade in classical Hodgkin lymphoma. Generated by immunoSEQ multiplex PCR, the TCRdb table keeps only in-frame clones and is missing some. This table has 55,000 to 80,000 clones, about 91% appearing once. Every patient experienced relapse after autologous stem cell transplantation, and brentuximab vedotin exposure varied. The source was peripheral blood mononuclear cells (PBMCs), collected at baseline. The receptors here all came from a human donor with classical Hodgkin lymphoma.

The J gene is TRBJ2-5, the V gene TRBV25-1; perhaps TRBD2 as D (5 bases). The CDR3 covers 14 residues. Germline V CDR1 and CDR2: MGHDK, SYGVNS. V lost 3 bases and J 5 bases, leaving 13 bases between the germline ends. CDR3 coding DNA: TGTGCCAGCAGTGACCTAGCTTCGTGGGAGACCCAGTACTTC. This gives the protein CASSDLASWETQYF.

The chain combines TRBV15 with TRBJ2-1; D unclear. The CDR3 is 13 residues long. Looked up from germline, CDR1 is LNHNV and CDR2 is YYDKDF (reference sequence). Trimming shortened V by 9 bases and J by 7 bases, and 16 bases separated the two germline ends. This chain's CDR3 is CATAASSRNEQFF. The CDR3, as DNA: TGTGCCACAGCCGCGTCGAGTAGGAATGAGCAGTTCTTC.

In its sample, this clone was seen a few times. The V call is TRBV19, the J call TRBJ1-5; D is unclear. V shed 5 bases and J shed 3 bases, with 11 bases lying between them. The CDR3 has 14 residues. The V gene's germline CDR1 is LNHDA and CDR2 SQIVND (reference sequence). In DNA form, the CDR3 reads TGTGCCAGTAGTCTGACCGGCGACAATCAGCCCCAGCATTTT. Residues: CASSLTGDNQPQHF.

The chain couples TRBV7-8 to TRBJ2-5, with 12 bases fitting TRBD2. CDR1 is SGHVS, CDR2 FQNEAQ, per germline. V trimming: 4 bases; J trimming: 0 bases; junction bases outside the gene matches: 9. The CDR3 totals 18 residues. This chain's CDR3 is CASSSRLAGVTYQETQYF. The CDR3, as DNA: TGTGCCAGCAGCTCGAGACTAGCGGGGGTCACGTACCAAGAGACCCAGTACTTC.

The rearrangement joins TRBV19 to TRBJ2-3; maybe TRBD2 (5 bases). There are 15 residues in the CDR3. Deletions cut 7 bases from V and 8 bases from J, with 22 bases between. Germline-derived CDR1 and CDR2 are LNHDA and SQIVND (reference sequence). CDR3 sequence (DNA): TGTGCCAGTAACGGGGATCTTACCCCGGACGGTACGCAGTATTTT. This sequence encodes CASNGDLTPDGTQYF.

V usage is TRBV29-1 and J usage is TRBJ2-7; perhaps TRBD1 as D (5 bases). CDR1 is SQVTM and CDR2 is ANQGSEA in the germline V gene. V was pared by 0 bases and J by 2 bases, with 8 bases between. This CDR3 has 13 residues. CDR3 sequence (DNA): TGCAGCGTTGAAGACAGGGCCACCTACGAGCAGTACTTC. Its protein is CSVEDRATYEQYF.

The chain is built from TRBV5-4 and TRBJ2-7; 7 bases are a match to TRBD1. CDR1 and CDR2 (germline): SGHNT, YYREEE (reference sequence). J gave up 3 bases and V 0 bases, and 3 bases lay outside the gene matches. The CDR3 spans 14 residues. The CDR3 DNA sequence: TGTGCCAGCAGCTTGGAGACAGGGTTCTACGAGCAGTACTTC. It yields the protein CASSLETGFYEQYF.